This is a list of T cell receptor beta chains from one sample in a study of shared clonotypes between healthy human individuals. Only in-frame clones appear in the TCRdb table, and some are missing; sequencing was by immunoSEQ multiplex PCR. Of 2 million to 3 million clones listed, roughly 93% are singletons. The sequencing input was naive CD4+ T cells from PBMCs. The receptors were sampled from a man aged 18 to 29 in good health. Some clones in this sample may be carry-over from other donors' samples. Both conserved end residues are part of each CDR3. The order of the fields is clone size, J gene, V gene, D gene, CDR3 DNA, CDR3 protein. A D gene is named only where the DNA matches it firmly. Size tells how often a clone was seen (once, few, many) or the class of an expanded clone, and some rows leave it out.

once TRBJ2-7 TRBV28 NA TGTGCCAGCGTGGGGGTCCGACGGTCCTACGAGCAGTACTTC CASVGVRRSYEQYF
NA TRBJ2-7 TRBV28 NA TGTGCCAGCACCCCATCCCCTTACCGCTACGAGCAGTACTTC CASTPSPYRYEQYF
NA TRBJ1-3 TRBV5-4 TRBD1 TGTGCCAGCAGCAGGATGGACAGGGGGCGCGCTGGAAACACCATATATTTT CASSRMDRGRAGNTIYF
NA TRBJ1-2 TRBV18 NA TGTGCCAGCTCACTACCCGACGGGCTGGACTATGGCTACACCTTC CASSLPDGLDYGYTF
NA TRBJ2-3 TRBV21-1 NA TGTGCCAGCAGCCACACCCCGGGAAGCGGGAGGGCCACAGATACGCAGTATTTT CASSHTPGSGRATDTQYF
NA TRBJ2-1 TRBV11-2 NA TGTGCCAGCAGCTTATCGCGGAGCTCCTACAATGAGCAGTTCTTC CASSLSRSSYNEQFF
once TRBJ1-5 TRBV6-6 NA TGTGCCAGCAGTTCCACGCGACGCGGGAGCAATCAGCCCCAGCATTTT CASSSTRRGSNQPQHF
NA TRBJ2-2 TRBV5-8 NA TGTGCCAGCAGCTTGGTAAAGGGAGTCACCGGGGAGCTGTTTTTT CASSLVKGVTGELFF
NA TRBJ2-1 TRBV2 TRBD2 TGTGCCAGCAGCTACGCGCCAGGAACTAGCGGAAACAATGAGCAGTTCTTC CASSYAPGTSGNNEQFF
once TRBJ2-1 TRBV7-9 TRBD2 TGTGCCAGCAGCGGTCAACTAGCGGGTAGGGATGAGCAGTTCTTC CASSGQLAGRDEQFF
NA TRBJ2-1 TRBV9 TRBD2 TGTGCCAGCAGCCTGACTAGCGGGGACTACAATGAGCAGTTCTTC CASSLTSGDYNEQFF
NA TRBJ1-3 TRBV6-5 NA TGTGCCAGCAGGCGCGAGCCCGGGAACACCATATATTTT CASRREPGNTIYF
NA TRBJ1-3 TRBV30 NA TGTGCCTGGAGTCTCCGCAGCGGGGCCTCCTCGCCTGGAAACACCATATATTTT CAWSLRSGASSPGNTIYF
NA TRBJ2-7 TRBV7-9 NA TGTGCCAGCAGCTTACGGGCAGGAGCGTCCTACGAGCAGTACTTC CASSLRAGASYEQYF
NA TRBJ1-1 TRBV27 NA TGTGCCAGCAGTTTGTCGGGGGCAGTGGCTTTCTTT CASSLSGAVAFF
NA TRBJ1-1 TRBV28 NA TGTGCCAGCAGGAGTACAGGGTTGGGGCTGGATGAAGCTTTCTTT CASRSTGLGLDEAFF
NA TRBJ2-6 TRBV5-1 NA TGCGCCAGCAGAGAAGGGTCTGGGGCCAACGTCCTGACTTTC CASREGSGANVLTF
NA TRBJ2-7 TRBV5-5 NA TGTGCCAGCAGCTTGATTGTAGCGAACTCCTACGAGCAGTACTTC CASSLIVANSYEQYF
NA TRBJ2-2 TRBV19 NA TGTGCCAGTAGTTCCCGCAACACCGGGGAGCTGTTTTTT CASSSRNTGELFF
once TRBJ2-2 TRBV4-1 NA TGCGCCAGCAGCCTCCCAGATTGGAGTCCGAACACCGGGGAGCTGTTTTTT CASSLPDWSPNTGELFF
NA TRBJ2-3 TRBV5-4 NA TGTGCCAGCAGCCACCCGGACTCCCCCGCGGATACGCAGTATTTT CASSHPDSPADTQYF
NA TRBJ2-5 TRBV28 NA TGTGCCAGCAGTTTACTTGTAGCGGAGGGCACGGAGACCCAGTACTTC CASSLLVAEGTETQYF
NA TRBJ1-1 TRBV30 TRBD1 TGTGCCTGGGAAAAACAGGGGGCCACTGAAGCTTTCTTT CAWEKQGATEAFF
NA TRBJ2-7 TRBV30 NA TGTGCCTGGAGTGTAGGCCGTGGGGTCGAGCAGTACTTC CAWSVGRGVEQYF
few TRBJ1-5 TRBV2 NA TGTGCCAGCAGTCTGGACAGAATCAATCAGCCCCAGCATTTT CASSLDRINQPQHF
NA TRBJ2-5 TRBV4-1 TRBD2 TGCGCCAGCAGCCAAGGGGGGGGAGCGGGAGTCGGGGAGACCCAGTACTTC CASSQGGGAGVGETQYF
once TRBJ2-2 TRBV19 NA TGTGCCAGTAGTATAAATACCGGGGAGCTGTTTTTT CASSINTGELFF